These 3 T cell receptor beta chains came from one sample sequenced in a study of shared clonotypes between healthy human individuals. Profiled with immunoSEQ multiplex PCR; TCRdb holds only in-frame clones, not every one. In the table there are under 550,000 clones, about 96% of which are singletons. Sequencing was performed on naive CD4+ T cells sorted from blood. Subset indicated: CD45RA+ positively selected. The origin of the receptors is a woman younger than 45 in good health.

The J gene is TRBJ2-3, the V gene TRBV6-4; 9 nucleotides agree with TRBD2. Trimming removed 7 bases from V and 1 base from J; junction bases left unmatched: 3. The CDR3 totals 14 residues. Germline V gene lookup returns CDR1 MRHNA and CDR2 SNTAGT. Here the CDR3 DNA reads TGTGCCAGCAATCTAGCGGGATGCACAGATACGCAGTATTTT. Amino acid sequence: CASNLAGCTDTQYF.

The chain combines TRBV10-2 with TRBJ2-2, with TRBD2 identical over 13 bases. This CDR3 contains 16 residues. With V trimmed by 8 bases and J by 7 bases, 10 bases remained unmatched. Germline V lookup: CDR1 WSHSY, CDR2 SAAADI. This CDR3 reads CASRSVLAGGIGELFF. CDR3 nucleotide sequence: TGCGCCAGCCGCAGCGTACTAGCGGGAGGGATCGGGGAGCTGTTTTTT.

The chain carries TRBV19 and TRBJ1-2, with D possibly TRBD1 on 6 matching bases. Germline CDR1 and CDR2: LNHDA and SQIVND (reference sequence). Between the trimmed V and J ends, which lost 5 bases and 7 bases, there was a span of 20 bases. The CDR3 is 15 amino acids. CDR3 amino acids: CASSLALTGIFGYTF. The CDR3 DNA follows: TGTGCCAGTAGTCTTGCGTTGACAGGAATCTTTGGCTACACCTTC.